These 18 T cell receptor beta chains share one sample of origin, sequenced in a study of blood T cell repertoires in COVID-19. The protocol was immunoSEQ multiplex PCR, while the TCRdb copy is restricted to in-frame clones and leaves out a portion. The sample gives about 150,000 clones, roughly 90% of which show up once; 6.6% is in the top ten. Sample: PBMCs or T cells enriched from blood (not recorded which). These receptors came from a woman aged 50 to 60 who had recovered from COVID-19.

The rearrangement links TRBV5-5 to TRBJ2-3; the D gene is possibly TRBD1 (6 bases). Trimming stripped 2 bases from V and 9 bases from J, with 16 bases between. The CDR3 contains 14 residues. Germline lookup yields CDR1 SGHKS and CDR2 YYEKEE (reference sequence). The CDR3 protein is CASSFSTGPKTQYF. The CDR3 DNA follows: TGTGCCAGCAGCTTCAGTACAGGGCCGAAAACGCAGTATTTT.

The count of this clone is one. The chain joins TRBV4-3 to TRBJ1-1, with 10 positions matching TRBD1. The junction had 7 bases not matched to a gene; V was cut back by 0 bases and J by 3 bases. Germline lookup yields CDR1 LGHNA and CDR2 YSLEER. CDR3 length equals 17 residues. For the CDR3, the DNA is TGCGCCAGCAGCCAAGATTTTAAGGGGACAGGGGACACTGAAGCTTTCTTT. It specifies CASSQDFKGTGDTEAFF.

This chain uses TRBV11-2 with TRBJ2-2; 8 bases fit TRBD2. CDR3 length equals 15 residues. CDR1 and CDR2 from the germline V gene are SGHAT and FQNNGV. V trimming: 5 bases; J trimming: 7 bases; junction bases outside the gene matches: 9. This chain's CDR3 is CASSLSRLAGGELFF. CDR3 sequence (DNA): TGTGCCAGCAGCCTCAGTCGGCTAGCGGGCGGGGAGCTGTTTTTT.

V and J are TRBV5-1 and TRBJ1-2; D is unresolved. Germline V gene sequence: CDR1 SGHRS, CDR2 YFSETQ. Trimming took off 4 bases at V and 10 bases at J, with 11 bases between the two ends. There are 11 residues in the CDR3. The CDR3 nucleotides read TGCGCCAGCAGCGCCGACTGGTACTACACCTTC. It yields the protein CASSADWYYTF.

The chain uses TRBV5-1 and TRBJ1-6; D uncertain. The ends were cut back, 0 bases at V and 0 bases at J, with 10 bases in the middle. Germline CDR1 and CDR2: SGHRS and YFSETQ. The CDR3 contains 17 residues. Here the CDR3 reads CASSLVTVSSYNSPLHF. CDR3 sequence (DNA): TGCGCCAGCAGCTTGGTAACAGTAAGCTCCTATAATTCACCCCTCCACTTT.

The chain uses TRBV13 and TRBJ2-7, with D perhaps matching TRBD2 (6 bases). V lost 5 bases to trimming and J lost 6 bases, with 14 bases between them. CDR3 length: 13 residues. Germline CDR1 and CDR2: PRHDT and FYEKMQ (reference sequence). The CDR3 DNA reads as TGTGCCAGCAGCCCCTACTTGGGGGGCGAGCAGTACTTC. Encoded protein: CASSPYLGGEQYF.

The chain carries TRBV11-2 and TRBJ2-5; 11 nucleotides line up with TRBD2. The ends lost 5 bases at V and 5 bases at J; junction bases unmatched: 13. The CDR3 has 17 residues. CDR1 and CDR2 from the germline V gene are SGHAT and FQNNGV. CDR3 in amino acids: CASSVGTSGHQTETQYF. CDR3 nucleotides: TGTGCCAGCAGCGTCGGGACTAGCGGCCACCAAACGGAGACCCAGTACTTC.

Here the CDR3 reads CASSPSQGGRETQYF. The DNA of the CDR3 is TGTGCCAGCAGCCCCTCACAGGGGGGGAGAGAGACCCAGTACTTC. This rearrangement joins TRBV7-2 to TRBJ2-5, with D perhaps matching TRBD1 (8 bases). Per the germline V gene, CDR1 is SGHTA and CDR2 is FQGNSA. Trimming took off 5 bases at V and 4 bases at J, with 17 bases between the two ends. The CDR3 sequence is 15 residues long.

This clone was detected a few times. The rearrangement links TRBV7-9 to TRBJ1-1; D remains ambiguous. This CDR3 is 14 amino acids long. V was trimmed by 1 base and J by 10 bases, leaving 16 bases between them. Germline V gene data show CDR1 as SEHNR and CDR2 as FQNEAQ (reference sequence). Here the CDR3 DNA reads TGTGCCAGCAGCTTAGGAGGATTAGGTCGGGGAGCTTTCTTT. Protein product: CASSLGGLGRGAFF.

V gene TRBV29-1 combines with J gene TRBJ1-5, with 9 bases lining up with TRBD1. Losses at the gene ends were 7 bases for V and 5 bases for J; bases not matched to a gene: 6. The germline V gene encodes CDR1 SQVTM and CDR2 ANQGSEA. The CDR3 extends over 13 amino acids. The CDR3 sequence: CSAATGGDQPQHF. The DNA of the CDR3 is TGCAGCGCAGCGACAGGGGGAGATCAGCCCCAGCATTTT.

This rearrangement joins TRBV4-2 to TRBJ1-6; D unclear. Deletions cut 3 bases from V and 7 bases from J, with 4 bases between. Germline V gene data show CDR1 as LGHNA and CDR2 as YNFKEQ. This CDR3 comprises 12 residues. The CDR3 spells CASSHQNSPLHF. CDR3 DNA: TGTGCCAGCAGCCATCAAAATTCACCCCTCCACTTT.

Concerning this clone: At the DNA level, this CDR3 is encoded by other sequences in the same sample as well. The V call is TRBV10-3, the J call TRBJ2-7; TRBD2 matches at 8 bases. Germline CDR1 and CDR2: ENHRY and SYGVKD. The J segment lost 4 bases and the V segment lost 3 bases, leaving 5 bases of the junction unmatched. The CDR3 covers 14 residues. CDR3 bases: TGTGCCATCAGTGATACCAGCGGGGGTTACGAGCAGTACTTC. Translated: CAISDTSGGYEQYF.

The J gene is TRBJ2-2, the V gene TRBV7-6; 12 nucleotides match TRBD2. Trimming at V came to 2 bases and at J to 4 bases, leaving 11 bases not matched to a gene. There are 19 residues in the CDR3. In germline, CDR1 is SGHVS, CDR2 FNYEAQ. The CDR3 region is CASSLLASGGAGITGELFF. The CDR3 region has the DNA TGTGCCAGCAGCTTATTGGCTAGCGGGGGGGCCGGTATCACCGGGGAGCTGTTTTTT.

This clone was seen just once. The CDR3 here is CASSYAWDSQDQPQHF. DNA for the CDR3: TGTGCCAGCAGTTACGCATGGGACAGCCAAGATCAGCCCCAGCATTTT. V is TRBV6-5 and J is TRBJ1-5; 7 bases fit TRBD1. This CDR3 region has 16 residues. Germline V gene data show CDR1 as MNHEY and CDR2 as SVGAGI. The V gene end was trimmed by 2 bases and the J gene end by 5 bases; junction bases not matched to a gene: 9.

This clone was seen more than once but under ten times. V gene TRBV6-5 combines with J gene TRBJ2-2; 9 nucleotides agree with TRBD2. This CDR3 is 15 amino acids long. The V gene's germline CDR1 is MNHEY and CDR2 SVGAGI. J lost 5 bases, V lost 4 bases, and 5 bases had no gene match. The CDR3 sequence: CASSSLAGHTGELFF. CDR3 bases: TGTGCCAGCAGTTCCCTAGCGGGGCATACCGGGGAGCTGTTTTTT.

The rearrangement joins TRBV7-2 to TRBJ1-1; D remains unclear. The CDR3 is 15 amino acids. From germline, CDR1 is SGHTA and CDR2 FQGNSA. Trimming took off 5 bases at V and 0 bases at J, with 13 bases between the two ends. Here the CDR3 reads CASSDYGRVNTEAFF. Here the CDR3 DNA reads TGTGCCAGCAGCGACTACGGGAGGGTGAACACTGAAGCTTTCTTT.

V usage is TRBV6-1 and J usage is TRBJ1-6; 11 bases align to TRBD1. The CDR3 is 18 residues long. V lost 4 bases, J lost 10 bases, and 15 bases stayed unmatched. CDR1 and CDR2 from the germline V gene are MNHNS and SASEGT. The CDR3 coding sequence is TGTGCCAGCAGTGTGGGATCGGGGACAGGGGGTGGTTGGTCACCCCTCCACTTT. It specifies CASSVGSGTGGGWSPLHF.

This rearrangement joins TRBV7-6 to TRBJ2-2; possible D gene TRBD1, 7 bases. Trimming removed 5 bases from V and 5 bases from J, with 15 bases in between. The germline V gene encodes CDR1 SGHVS and CDR2 FNYEAQ. The CDR3 spans 15 residues. The CDR3 is CASSRYRGGTGELFF. In DNA form, the CDR3 reads TGTGCCAGCAGCCGATACAGGGGAGGAACCGGGGAGCTGTTTTTT.